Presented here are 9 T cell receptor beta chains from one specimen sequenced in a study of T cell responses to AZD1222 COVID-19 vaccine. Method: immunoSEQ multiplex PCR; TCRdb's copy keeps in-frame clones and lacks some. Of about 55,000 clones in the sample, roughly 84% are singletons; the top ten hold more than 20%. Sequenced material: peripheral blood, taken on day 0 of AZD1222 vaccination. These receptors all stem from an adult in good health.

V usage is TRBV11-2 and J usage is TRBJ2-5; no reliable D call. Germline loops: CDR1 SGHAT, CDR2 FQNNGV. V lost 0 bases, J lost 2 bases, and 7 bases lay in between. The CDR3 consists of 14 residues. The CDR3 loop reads CASSLEVNQETQYF. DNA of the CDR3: TGTGCCAGCAGCTTAGAGGTCAATCAAGAGACCCAGTACTTC.

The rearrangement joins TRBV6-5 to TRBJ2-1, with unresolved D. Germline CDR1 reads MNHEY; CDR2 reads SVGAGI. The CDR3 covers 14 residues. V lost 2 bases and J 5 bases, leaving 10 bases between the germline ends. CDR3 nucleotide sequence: TGTGCCAGCAGTTACGCAGGTATAAACAATGAGCAGTTCTTC. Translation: CASSYAGINNEQFF.

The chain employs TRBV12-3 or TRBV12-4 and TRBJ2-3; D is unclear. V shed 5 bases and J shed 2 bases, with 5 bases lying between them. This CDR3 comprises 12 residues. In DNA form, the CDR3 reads TGTGCCAGCAGTCAATTCACAGATACGCAGTATTTT. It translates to CASSQFTDTQYF.

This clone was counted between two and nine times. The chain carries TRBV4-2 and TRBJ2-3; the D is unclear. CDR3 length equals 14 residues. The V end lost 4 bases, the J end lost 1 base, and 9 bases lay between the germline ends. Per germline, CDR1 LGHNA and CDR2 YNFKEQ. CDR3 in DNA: TGTGCCAGCAGCCCCCACTTGCGCACAGATACGCAGTATTTT. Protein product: CASSPHLRTDTQYF.

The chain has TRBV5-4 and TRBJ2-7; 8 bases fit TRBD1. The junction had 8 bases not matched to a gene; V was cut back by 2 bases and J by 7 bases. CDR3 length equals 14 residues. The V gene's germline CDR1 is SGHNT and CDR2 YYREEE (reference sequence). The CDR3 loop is CASSFRTGLEEQYF. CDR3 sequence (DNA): TGTGCCAGCAGCTTCAGGACAGGGCTGGAAGAGCAGTACTTC.

CDR3 sequence: CASSLDLGGELFF. The CDR3, as DNA: TGCGCCAGCAGCTTGGACCTGGGAGGGGAGCTGTTTTTT. The gene calls are TRBV5-1 and TRBJ2-2; D uncertain. The CDR3 runs 13 residues. Germline CDR1 reads SGHRS; CDR2 reads YFSETQ. V shed 0 bases and J shed 8 bases, with 8 bases lying between them.

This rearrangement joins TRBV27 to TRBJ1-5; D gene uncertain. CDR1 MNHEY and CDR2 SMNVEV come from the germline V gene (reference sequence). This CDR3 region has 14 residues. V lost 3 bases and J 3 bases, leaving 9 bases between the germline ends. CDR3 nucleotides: TGTGCCAGCAGTTTTCTTGGGTACAATCAGCCCCAGCATTTT. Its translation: CASSFLGYNQPQHF.

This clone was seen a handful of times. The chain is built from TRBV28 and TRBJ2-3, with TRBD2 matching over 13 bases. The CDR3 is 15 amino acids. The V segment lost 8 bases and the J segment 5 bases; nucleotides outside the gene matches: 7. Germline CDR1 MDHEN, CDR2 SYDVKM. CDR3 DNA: TGTGCCAGCGGACTAGCGGGAGCGGGGGTAGATACGCAGTATTTT. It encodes CASGLAGAGVDTQYF.

The CDR3 DNA follows: TGTGCCAGCAGGGAGACTAACGAGCAGTACTTC. Translating gives CASRETNEQYF. The chain couples TRBV6-5 to TRBJ2-7; perhaps TRBD2 as D (5 bases). The CDR3 extends over 11 amino acids. The germline V gene encodes CDR1 MNHEY and CDR2 SVGAGI. V was cut by 6 bases and J by 5 bases, with 8 bases left in between.